Listed below are T cell receptor beta chains from one sample, sequenced in a study of cytomegalovirus exposure and HLA in healthy donors. Clones were read by immunoSEQ multiplex PCR, and TCRdb kept only the in-frame ones, dropping some. The table records about 240,000 clones, around 80% of them present only once. What was sequenced was PBMCs. The source of these receptors is a woman aged 55-69 years in good health and CMV-seropositive. Both conserved end residues are part of each CDR3. The D gene is left open where the match is weak. Only part of the rows carry a size: once, few, many, or a class if the clone is expanded.

d_call | j_call | cdr3_length | v_call | clone_size | cdr3_aa | cdr3_nt
TRBD1 | TRBJ1-4 | 12 | TRBV29-1 | NA | CSVARTGEKLFF | TGCAGCGTTGCAAGGACAGGCGAAAAACTGTTTTTT
NA | TRBJ2-7 | 13 | TRBV30 | NA | CAWSRDSSYEQYF | TGTGCCTGGAGTCGGGACTCATCCTACGAGCAGTACTTC
NA | TRBJ2-1 | 14 | TRBV5-1 | once | CASSASSSYNEQFF | TGCGCCAGCAGCGCAAGTAGCTCCTACAATGAGCAGTTCTTC
NA | TRBJ1-5 | 14 | TRBV6-1 | few | CASSEGHPNQPQHF | TGTGCCAGCAGTGAGGGACACCCCAATCAGCCCCAGCATTTT
TRBD1 | TRBJ2-7 | 13 | TRBV18 | NA | CASSPDRAYEQYF | TGTGCCAGCTCACCGGACAGGGCCTACGAGCAGTACTTC
NA | TRBJ1-2 | 11 | TRBV7-9 | NA | CASSLLIRYTF | TGTGCCAGCAGCTTATTAATTCGGTACACCTTC
NA | TRBJ1-5 | 14 | TRBV5-6 | NA | CASSFRTEIQPQHF | TGTGCCAGCAGCTTTAGGACAGAGATACAGCCCCAGCATTTT
NA | TRBJ1-3 | 15 | TRBV2 | NA | CASSIDSFSGNTIYF | TGTGCCAGCAGTATAGACAGTTTCTCTGGAAACACCATATATTTT
TRBD1 | TRBJ2-3 | 14 | TRBV5-1 | NA | CASSSGTGGGTQYF | TGCGCCAGCAGCTCGGGGACAGGGGGAGGTACGCAGTATTTT
TRBD1 | TRBJ2-2 | 16 | TRBV19 | NA | CASSIVGTVNTGELFF | TGTGCCAGTAGTATAGTAGGGACAGTTAACACCGGGGAGCTGTTTTTT
NA | TRBJ1-5 | 15 | TRBV6-1 | NA | CASSEGAASNQPQHF | TGTGCCAGCAGTGAAGGGGCAGCTAGCAATCAGCCCCAGCATTTT
NA | TRBJ1-1 | 12 | TRBV2 | few | CASRDAGTEAFF | TGTGCCAGCAGGGACGCGGGCACTGAAGCTTTCTTT
TRBD2 | TRBJ2-3 | 16 | TRBV7-9 | NA | CASSLRREGPTDTQYF | TGTGCCAGCAGCTTACGGCGGGAGGGCCCCACAGATACGCAGTATTTT
NA | TRBJ1-2 | 14 | TRBV5-4 | few | CASSLVEGSGGYTF | TGTGCCAGCAGCTTGGTAGAGGGTTCAGGTGGCTACACCTTC
NA | TRBJ1-2 | 12 | TRBV7-2 | once | CASSYREYGYTF | TGTGCCAGCAGCTACCGGGAATATGGCTACACCTTC
TRBD2 | TRBJ2-7 | 15 | TRBV4-2 | NA | CASSQERLAGGRQYF | TGTGCCAGCAGCCAAGAGCGACTAGCGGGAGGCAGACAGTACTTC
TRBD1 | TRBJ2-1 | 14 | TRBV5-4 | NA | CASSLGQGMNEQFF | TGTGCCAGCAGCTTGGGACAGGGGATGAATGAGCAGTTCTTC
TRBD1 | TRBJ2-6 | 17 | TRBV19 | NA | CASSMDRGQTGANVLTF | TGTGCCAGTAGTATGGACAGGGGGCAAACTGGGGCCAACGTCCTGACTTTC
NA | TRBJ2-5 | 13 | TRBV5-4 | NA | CASSGSGQETQYF | TGTGCCAGCAGCGGTAGCGGCCAAGAGACCCAGTACTTC
TRBD2 | TRBJ2-7 | 15 | TRBV10-2 | NA | CASSDSLAGTYEQYF | TGCGCCAGCAGTGATAGCCTAGCGGGAACCTACGAGCAGTACTTC
TRBD1 | TRBJ2-7 | 14 | TRBV28 | NA | CASSRQGRGIGQYF | TGTGCCAGCAGTCGACAGGGAAGGGGGATCGGGCAGTACTTC
NA | TRBJ1-1 | 10 | TRBV20-1 | NA | CSAAGNEAFF | TGCAGTGCAGCAGGAAATGAAGCTTTCTTT
NA | TRBJ2-7 | 15 | TRBV4-1 | NA | CASSQEDTGAYEQYF | TGCGCCAGCAGCCAAGAGGATACCGGAGCCTACGAGCAGTACTTC
TRBD1 | TRBJ1-2 | 13 | TRBV27 | NA | CASSRDRGYGYTF | TGTGCCAGCTCCCGGGACAGGGGCTATGGCTACACCTTC
TRBD2 | TRBJ2-1 | 16 | TRBV30 | NA | CAWSVETSGRFNEQFF | TGTGCCTGGAGTGTAGAGACTAGCGGGAGGTTCAATGAGCAGTTCTTC
TRBD2 | TRBJ2-2 | 15 | TRBV11-2 | NA | CASRPGTSGSGELFF | TGTGCCAGCAGACCCGGGACTAGCGGGTCCGGGGAGCTGTTTTTT